The rows below give T cell receptor beta chains drawn from one sample of a study of blood T cells in healthy people across ages. TCRdb itself ran the 5' RACE reads through MiXCR, one entry per CDR3 protein. The repertoire includes about 1.4 million distinct CDR3 sequences, 59% of them detected once, and roughly 6.3% sits in the top ten. The sequencing sample was made of blood. All receptors derive from a man aged 18 to 29 in good health. Both conserved end residues are part of each CDR3. D genes are given only for firm matches. The listing skips clone size in some rows; elsewhere it reads once, few, many or a size class.

.	TRBJ1-2	TRBV20-1	once	TGCAGTGCTAGAGAACCATACCTCAGGGGATCTTATGGCTACACCTTC	CSAREPYLRGSYGYTF
TRBD1	TRBJ1-6	TRBV4-3	.	TGCGCCAGCAGCCAGGGAACAGGGGATAGCTCACCCCTCCACTTT	CASSQGTGDSSPLHF
.	TRBJ2-3	TRBV13	.	TGTGCCAGCAGCGAGGGGGGCAGGAGCACAGATACGCAGTATTTT	CASSEGGRSTDTQYF
.	TRBJ2-1	TRBV27	.	TGTGCCAGCAGTCCGAACGTGGACTATATGCATGAGCAGTTCTTC	CASSPNVDYMHEQFF
.	TRBJ2-6	TRBV4-1	once	TGCGCCAGCAGCCACCTCCCTGCTGGGGCCAACGTCCTGACTTTC	CASSHLPAGANVLTF
.	TRBJ1-3	TRBV20-1	.	TGCAGTGCTAGAGATTTGGAGGGGGGGCACTCTGGAAACACCATATATTTT	CSARDLEGGHSGNTIYF
.	TRBJ1-2	TRBV25-1	.	TGTGCCAGCAGTGATGGGATAGGGGTCGGTGACTATGGCTACACCTTC	CASSDGIGVGDYGYTF
.	TRBJ2-7	TRBV11-2	.	TGTGCCAGCAGCTTGGAGAACCGGGACTGGGGGTCCTACGAGCAGTACTTC	CASSLENRDWGSYEQYF
TRBD2	TRBJ2-5	TRBV29-1	.	TGCAGCGTTCTCGGGACTAGCGGGGTCCTGACCCAGTACTTC	CSVLGTSGVLTQYF
TRBD1	TRBJ1-6	TRBV6-5	.	TGTGCCAGCAGTTATTATGTGGACAGGGTGGATTCACCTCTCCACTTT	CASSYYVDRVDSPLHF
.	TRBJ2-5	TRBV6-1	.	TGTGCCAGCAGTGAAGTCTGGTCGGGAGAGACCCAGTACTTC	CASSEVWSGETQYF
.	TRBJ2-7	TRBV12-3/TRBV12-4	few	TGTGCCAGCAGGGTTCAGGGTCCCTCACCTTACGAGCAGTACTTC	CASRVQGPSPYEQYF
TRBD2	TRBJ2-1	TRBV29-1	.	TGCAGCGTGGCCCCCGGGACTAGCGGTACTGACGAGCAGTTCTTC	CSVAPGTSGTDEQFF
.	TRBJ1-1	TRBV28	.	TGTGCCAGCAGTTTACCCCTGACGGGCGGATCTGAAGCTTTCTTT	CASSLPLTGGSEAFF
.	TRBJ2-1	TRBV4-3	few	TGCGCCAGCAGCCAAGTGGGGACTGAGCAGTTCTTC	CASSQVGTEQFF
.	TRBJ2-4	TRBV4-1	.	TGCGCCAGCAGCCAAGATGGCCAGGGAAAAAACATTCAGTACTTC	CASSQDGQGKNIQYF
TRBD1	TRBJ2-7	TRBV20-1	.	TGCAGTGCTAGGTCTGCGGGGACAGGGTACTACGAGCAGTACTTC	CSARSAGTGYYEQYF
TRBD1	TRBJ2-2	TRBV11-1	.	TGTGCCAGCAGCTTTGACAGGGGGCGCGTCGGGGAGCTGTTTTTT	CASSFDRGRVGELFF
.	TRBJ2-7	TRBV20-1	once	TGCAGTGCTAATAATGAGAATACCTACGAGCAGTACTTC	CSANNENTYEQYF
TRBD2	TRBJ2-3	TRBV5-1	.	TGCGCCAGCAGCCAGGCTAGCGGGAGAGCAGATACGCAGTATTTT	CASSQASGRADTQYF
TRBD1	TRBJ1-1	TRBV29-1	.	TGCAGCGCCCAAGGGACAGGGGACACTGAAGCTTTCTTT	CSAQGTGDTEAFF
.	TRBJ2-2	TRBV5-1	.	TGCGCCAGCAGCGAAGGAGGACTAACCGGGGAGCTGTTTTTT	CASSEGGLTGELFF
.	TRBJ1-1	TRBV18	few	TGTGCCAGCTCACCACGAACGGACCTAATGAACACTGAAGCTTTCTTT	CASSPRTDLMNTEAFF
TRBD1	TRBJ2-5	TRBV4-1	.	TGCGCCAGCAGCCAGCCCACAGGGGCGAGGAGGGAGACCCAGTACTTC	CASSQPTGARRETQYF
TRBD2	TRBJ2-2	TRBV4-2	.	TGTGCCAGCAGCCCCAAACTAGCGGATTACACCGGGGAGCTGTTTTTT	CASSPKLADYTGELFF
.	TRBJ2-7	TRBV20-1	few	TGCAGTGCCACCACCGGTCTCGGGGGACGTCTGAGCTCCTACGAGCAGTACTTC	CSATTGLGGRLSSYEQYF
TRBD1	TRBJ2-7	TRBV18	.	TGTGCCAGCTCCCAAGGGACAGGGGGCCCCCACGAGCAGTACTTC	CASSQGTGGPHEQYF
.	TRBJ1-1	TRBV3-1	.	TGTGCCAGCAGCCAAGACCCTGGGCCGAACACTGAAGCTTTCTTT	CASSQDPGPNTEAFF
.	TRBJ2-1	TRBV6-5	.	TGTGCCAGCAGTGTACCCGGGGGCGATGAGCAGTTCTTC	CASSVPGGDEQFF
.	TRBJ2-7	TRBV4-1	.	TGCGCCAGCAGCCAAGAAGCCTACAGCTCCTACGAGCAGTACTTC	CASSQEAYSSYEQYF
TRBD1	TRBJ2-1	TRBV2	few	TGTGCCAGCAGACAACAGGGGGATGAGCAGTTCTTC	CASRQQGDEQFF
.	TRBJ2-1	TRBV4-3	.	TGCGCCAGCAGCCAAGAAGGGGCTAGCGCCCTCAATGAGCAGTTCTTC	CASSQEGASALNEQFF
.	TRBJ2-3	TRBV24-1	.	TGTGCCACCAGTGATTTTATGGGGGCGGATACGCAGTATTTT	CATSDFMGADTQYF
.	TRBJ2-7	TRBV20-1	.	TGCAGTGCTAGGGGACTGCCCTTTTCCACCTACGAGCAGTACTTC	CSARGLPFSTYEQYF
TRBD1	TRBJ2-7	TRBV12-3/TRBV12-4	.	TGTGCCAGCAGGGGGACAGGGTCTAACGAGCAGTACTTC	CASRGTGSNEQYF
TRBD2	TRBJ2-3	TRBV20-1	few	TGCAGTGCTAGAGATAGATCGGGAGGTCCAGATACGCAGTATTTT	CSARDRSGGPDTQYF
.	TRBJ2-5	TRBV6-6	.	TGTGCCGGCAGTTACTCGCGAGAGACCCAGTACTTC	CAGSYSRETQYF